These T cell receptor beta chains were read from a single sample in a study of Ad26.COV2.S vaccination and SARS-CoV-2 variants. TCRdb's table, derived via immunoSEQ multiplex PCR, lists solely in-frame clones and lacks some. This table holds roughly 250,000 clones, 70% to 90% found once. Specimen: peripheral blood, collected in a trial of Ad26.COV2.S vaccine versus placebo. The receptor set was obtained from a person between 18 and 65 years old who received the Ad26.COV2.S COVID-19 vaccine or a placebo. CDR3s include the opening cysteine and the closing phenylalanine or tryptophan. A D gene is named only where the DNA matches it firmly. Some rows have no size entry. The others give once, few or many, or a class for an expanded clone.

J gene: TRBJ2-1
V gene: TRBV12-3/TRBV12-4
clone size: NA
D gene: NA
CDR3 protein: CASEYGASNEQFF
CDR3 DNA: TGTGCCTCCGAATACGGGGCCAGCAATGAGCAGTTCTTC

J gene: TRBJ2-3
V gene: TRBV7-2
clone size: once
D gene: TRBD2
CDR3 protein: CASSFSGGGSTDTQYF
CDR3 DNA: TGTGCCAGCAGCTTTAGCGGGGGGGGGAGCACAGATACGCAGTATTTT

J gene: TRBJ1-1
V gene: TRBV6-5
clone size: NA
D gene: TRBD1
CDR3 protein: CASSSGQGGAFF
CDR3 DNA: TGTGCCAGCAGTTCAGGACAGGGAGGGGCTTTCTTT

J gene: TRBJ2-2
V gene: TRBV3-1/TRBV3-2
clone size: NA
D gene: NA
CDR3 protein: CASRRGRRELFF
CDR3 DNA: TGTGCCAGCCGCAGGGGTCGAAGGGAGCTGTTTTTT

J gene: TRBJ2-3
V gene: TRBV6-5
clone size: few
D gene: NA
CDR3 protein: CASMIDRRSTDTQYF
CDR3 DNA: TGTGCCAGCATGATCGACAGGAGAAGCACAGATACGCAGTATTTT

J gene: TRBJ1-2
V gene: TRBV5-1
clone size: few
D gene: NA
CDR3 protein: CASSLVADNPYGYTF
CDR3 DNA: TGCGCCAGCAGCTTGGTCGCAGATAACCCCTATGGCTACACCTTC

J gene: TRBJ1-4
V gene: TRBV9
clone size: NA
D gene: NA
CDR3 protein: CASSVALSNRDDEKLFF
CDR3 DNA: TGTGCCAGCAGCGTAGCCCTTTCAAACAGGGATGATGAAAAACTGTTTTTT

J gene: TRBJ2-5
V gene: TRBV4-3
clone size: NA
D gene: TRBD2
CDR3 protein: CASSQDGLGGQETQYF
CDR3 DNA: TGCGCCAGCAGCCAAGATGGGTTGGGAGGGCAAGAGACCCAGTACTTC

J gene: TRBJ1-2
V gene: TRBV19
clone size: once
D gene: NA
CDR3 protein: CASSNSRVDGYTF
CDR3 DNA: TGTGCCAGTAGTAATTCCAGGGTTGATGGCTACACCTTC

J gene: TRBJ1-5
V gene: TRBV4-2
clone size: once
D gene: NA
CDR3 protein: CASSQRRGAGQPQHF
CDR3 DNA: TGTGCCAGCAGCCAAAGAAGGGGGGCCGGTCAGCCCCAGCATTTT

J gene: TRBJ2-1
V gene: TRBV7-2
clone size: NA
D gene: NA
CDR3 protein: CASSLGTGGPGSYNEQFF
CDR3 DNA: TGTGCCAGCAGCTTAGGGACGGGGGGCCCTGGCTCCTACAATGAGCAGTTCTTC

J gene: TRBJ2-2
V gene: TRBV24-1
clone size: NA
D gene: NA
CDR3 protein: CATSDLQASRNTGELFF
CDR3 DNA: TGTGCCACCAGTGACTTACAAGCAAGCAGGAACACCGGGGAGCTGTTTTTT

J gene: TRBJ1-4
V gene: TRBV18
clone size: NA
D gene: NA
CDR3 protein: CASSPGGAGEKLFF
CDR3 DNA: TGTGCCAGCTCACCAGGGGGAGCAGGGGAAAAACTGTTTTTT

J gene: TRBJ2-5
V gene: TRBV4-2
clone size: NA
D gene: TRBD2
CDR3 protein: CASSQDGGGTGETQYF
CDR3 DNA: TGTGCCAGCAGCCAAGACGGGGGAGGGACTGGGGAGACCCAGTACTTC

J gene: TRBJ1-5
V gene: TRBV6-2/TRBV6-3
clone size: few
D gene: NA
CDR3 protein: CASSYSYQPQHF
CDR3 DNA: TGTGCCAGCAGTTACAGTTATCAGCCCCAGCATTTT

J gene: TRBJ2-1
V gene: TRBV27
clone size: NA
D gene: NA
CDR3 protein: CASTLQGSSYNEQFF
CDR3 DNA: TGTGCCAGCACCCTCCAGGGGAGCTCCTACAATGAGCAGTTCTTC

J gene: TRBJ2-1
V gene: TRBV4-3
clone size: NA
D gene: NA
CDR3 protein: CASSQDWRSSYNEQFF
CDR3 DNA: TGCGCCAGCAGCCAAGACTGGCGGAGCTCCTACAATGAGCAGTTCTTC

J gene: TRBJ2-5
V gene: TRBV3-1/TRBV3-2
clone size: NA
D gene: TRBD1
CDR3 protein: CASSPGTGGQETQYF
CDR3 DNA: TGTGCCAGCAGCCCCGGGACAGGGGGTCAAGAGACCCAGTACTTC

J gene: TRBJ2-5
V gene: TRBV3-1/TRBV3-2
clone size: once
D gene: TRBD1
CDR3 protein: CASSQGRPGGPEETQYF
CDR3 DNA: TGTGCCAGCAGCCAAGGTCGGCCAGGGGGACCCGAAGAGACCCAGTACTTC

J gene: TRBJ1-1
V gene: TRBV19
clone size: NA
D gene: TRBD1
CDR3 protein: CASSATGGEGEAFF
CDR3 DNA: TGTGCCAGTAGTGCGACAGGGGGCGAAGGTGAAGCTTTCTTT

J gene: TRBJ2-1
V gene: TRBV12-3/TRBV12-4
clone size: NA
D gene: NA
CDR3 protein: CASSFSYNEQFF
CDR3 DNA: TGTGCCAGCAGTTTCTCCTACAATGAGCAGTTCTTC

J gene: TRBJ1-1
V gene: TRBV18
clone size: NA
D gene: NA
CDR3 protein: CASSPFGEWNTEAFF
CDR3 DNA: TGTGCCAGCTCACCATTTGGAGAGTGGAACACTGAAGCTTTCTTT

J gene: TRBJ1-3
V gene: TRBV7-8
clone size: NA
D gene: NA
CDR3 protein: CASSARRLSGNTIYF
CDR3 DNA: TGTGCCAGCAGCGCACGACGGCTCTCTGGAAACACCATATATTTT

J gene: TRBJ2-4
V gene: TRBV5-6
clone size: NA
D gene: NA
CDR3 protein: CASSPQALAKNIQYF
CDR3 DNA: TGTGCCAGCAGCCCACAGGCCCTAGCCAAAAACATTCAGTACTTC

J gene: TRBJ2-7
V gene: TRBV7-3
clone size: NA
D gene: TRBD2
CDR3 protein: CASSLTGTSLEQYF
CDR3 DNA: TGTGCCAGCAGCTTAACCGGGACTAGTCTCGAGCAGTACTTC

J gene: TRBJ1-6
V gene: TRBV9
clone size: NA
D gene: TRBD1
CDR3 protein: CASSPPGGYNSPLHF
CDR3 DNA: TGTGCCAGCAGCCCACCAGGGGGCTATAATTCACCCCTCCACTTT

J gene: TRBJ2-2
V gene: TRBV2
clone size: NA
D gene: NA
CDR3 protein: CASSEGMLLTGELFF
CDR3 DNA: TGTGCCAGCAGTGAGGGGATGCTCCTAACCGGGGAGCTGTTTTTT

J gene: TRBJ2-3
V gene: TRBV5-4
clone size: NA
D gene: NA
CDR3 protein: CASTVRGYPTDTQYF
CDR3 DNA: TGTGCCAGCACTGTCCGAGGGTATCCTACAGATACGCAGTATTTT

J gene: TRBJ2-2
V gene: TRBV5-1
clone size: NA
D gene: NA
CDR3 protein: CASSPLVPPRFTGTGELFF
CDR3 DNA: TGCGCCAGCAGCCCTTTAGTCCCTCCGCGGTTCACGGGGACCGGGGAGCTGTTTTTT

J gene: TRBJ1-3
V gene: TRBV30
clone size: NA
D gene: NA
CDR3 protein: CAWTDGGGPGNTIYF
CDR3 DNA: TGTGCCTGGACAGATGGGGGGGGACCTGGAAACACCATATATTTT

J gene: TRBJ2-4
V gene: TRBV11-2
clone size: NA
D gene: NA
CDR3 protein: CASSPLRQVLAKNIQYF
CDR3 DNA: TGTGCCAGCAGCCCACTCCGACAGGTCCTAGCCAAAAACATTCAGTACTTC

J gene: TRBJ1-6
V gene: TRBV4-2
clone size: NA
D gene: NA
CDR3 protein: CASSQGGGGGGSNSPLHF
CDR3 DNA: TGTGCCAGCAGCCAAGGAGGCGGAGGGGGAGGGTCAAATTCACCCCTCCACTTT

J gene: TRBJ1-1
V gene: TRBV18
clone size: NA
D gene: NA
CDR3 protein: CASSAGYDTEAFF
CDR3 DNA: TGTGCCAGCTCAGCAGGCTATGACACTGAAGCTTTCTTT

J gene: TRBJ2-2
V gene: TRBV6-6
clone size: NA
D gene: TRBD1
CDR3 protein: CASSTGDLTGELFF
CDR3 DNA: TGTGCCAGCAGCACAGGGGATTTAACCGGGGAGCTGTTTTTT

J gene: TRBJ1-1
V gene: TRBV11-2
clone size: NA
D gene: NA
CDR3 protein: CASSLDRLGGVLPFF
CDR3 DNA: TGTGCCAGCAGCTTAGATCGGTTGGGCGGGGTTCTGCCTTTCTTT

J gene: TRBJ1-5
V gene: TRBV4-1
clone size: once
D gene: NA
CDR3 protein: CASSPKDGLRDDSNQPQHF
CDR3 DNA: TGCGCCAGCAGCCCGAAGGATGGGCTAAGGGACGATAGCAATCAGCCCCAGCATTTT

J gene: TRBJ1-5
V gene: TRBV6-5
clone size: NA
D gene: NA
CDR3 protein: CASIWDPGSNQPQHF
CDR3 DNA: TGTGCCAGCATTTGGGACCCGGGGAGCAATCAGCCCCAGCATTTT

J gene: TRBJ1-1
V gene: TRBV10-3
clone size: NA
D gene: NA
CDR3 protein: CATREGEGGGTEAFF
CDR3 DNA: TGTGCCACACGAGAGGGTGAGGGTGGGGGGACTGAAGCTTTCTTT

J gene: TRBJ1-5
V gene: TRBV27
clone size: NA
D gene: TRBD1
CDR3 protein: CASSRDRGGQPQHF
CDR3 DNA: TGTGCCAGCAGTCGAGACAGGGGTGGTCAGCCCCAGCATTTT

J gene: TRBJ1-2
V gene: TRBV10-3
clone size: NA
D gene: NA
CDR3 protein: CAINEGSNYGYTF
CDR3 DNA: TGTGCCATCAACGAGGGATCGAACTATGGCTACACCTTC

J gene: TRBJ1-2
V gene: TRBV7-2
clone size: NA
D gene: TRBD1
CDR3 protein: CASSPGQGVSDGYTF
CDR3 DNA: TGTGCCAGCAGCCCCGGACAGGGGGTTTCCGATGGCTACACCTTC